The clone carrying this T cell receptor beta chain is a singleton in its sample. This sample is drawn from a study of blood T cell repertoires in COVID-19. The overall study: Acute and convalescent COVID-19 specimens originated in the United States, Italy and Spain.

TCRdb's table, derived via immunoSEQ multiplex PCR, lists solely in-frame clones and lacks some. The top ten hold 4.5% to 6% of the sample, which has 250,000 to 300,000 clones, 85% seen once. Source material: peripheral blood. This TCR was recovered from a man aged 45-65 years with active or convalescent COVID-19.

CDR3 protein: CASSSLPGQAQNTEAFF. In DNA, the CDR3 is TGTGCCAGCAGTTCCCTCCCCGGACAGGCCCAGAACACTGAAGCTTTCTTT. J is TRBJ1-1 and V is TRBV28; 7 bases map to TRBD1. The length of the CDR3 is 17 residues. J was trimmed by 1 base and V by 4 bases; bases with no gene match: 12. Germline lookup yields CDR1 MDHEN and CDR2 SYDVKM.